This is a list of T cell receptor beta chains from one sample in a study of T cells in Graves' hyperthyroidism and ophthalmopathy. MiXCR, applied by TCRdb to the multiplex PCR reads, yields one record per CDR3 protein. The data show about 270,000 distinct CDR3 sequences, 13% to 15% seen once. The specimen sequenced was blood. These receptors were collected from a woman aged 45-60 years with Graves' hyperthyroidism that later progressed to Graves' ophthalmopathy. The CDR3 runs from the conserved cysteine through the conserved F or W. D genes are given only for firm matches. Clone size appears in some rows only: once, few, many, or a class for an expanded clone.

cdr3_length	v_call	j_call	clone_size	d_call	cdr3_aa	cdr3_nt
14	TRBV10-2	TRBJ2-1	few	TRBD2	CASRRTSEHNEQFF	TGCGCCAGCAGACGGACTAGCGAACACAATGAGCAGTTCTTC
17	TRBV24-1	TRBJ2-7	many	-	CATSDSGASGTTYEQYF	TGTGCCACCAGTGATTCGGGGGCTAGCGGAACCACCTACGAGCAGTACTTC
15	TRBV6-5	TRBJ1-2	many	-	CASSYGLGTVGGYTF	TGTGCCAGCAGTTACGGTCTGGGGACCGTCGGGGGCTACACCTTC
15	TRBV4-1	TRBJ2-2	-	-	CASSQVLGVTGELFF	TGCGCCAGCAGCCAAGTCCTGGGGGTCACCGGGGAGCTGTTTTTT
15	TRBV7-7	TRBJ2-7	many	-	CASSLSSGGAYEQYF	TGTGCTAGCAGCTTAAGTTCCGGGGGCGCCTACGAGCAGTACTTC
15	TRBV20-1	TRBJ2-1	-	TRBD2	CSARGGGRIYNEQFF	TGCAGTGCTAGAGGCGGGGGGAGGATCTACAATGAGCAGTTCTTC
17	TRBV6-1	TRBJ2-7	many	TRBD2	CASSEFTPSGTFYEQYF	TGTGCCAGCAGTGAATTTACCCCAAGCGGGACTTTCTACGAGCAGTACTTC
17	TRBV12-3/TRBV12-4	TRBJ1-5	many	-	CASSQRYWTQGDQPQHF	TGTGCCAGCAGCCAGAGGTACTGGACACAAGGGGATCAGCCCCAGCATTTT
15	TRBV5-1	TRBJ2-2	few	-	CASSSRDVSPGELFF	TGCGCCAGCAGCTCCCGGGACGTCTCTCCCGGGGAGCTGTTTTTT
15	TRBV13	TRBJ2-2	-	TRBD1	CASSFRDRGGGELFF	TGTGCCAGCAGCTTCCGAGACAGGGGTGGCGGGGAGCTGTTTTTT
16	TRBV20-1	TRBJ2-2	-	TRBD2	CSAGRTAGVGTGELFF	TGCAGTGCTGGGAGGACAGCGGGAGTGGGCACCGGGGAGCTGTTTTTT
14	TRBV18	TRBJ2-5	many	-	CASSPPTWGETQYF	TGTGCCAGCTCACCACCTACCTGGGGGGAGACCCAGTACTTC
18	TRBV5-4	TRBJ2-7	-	-	CASSLDRLGAGGFHEQYF	TGTGCCAGCAGCTTGGACAGACTGGGGGCCGGGGGGTTCCACGAGCAGTACTTC
17	TRBV14	TRBJ2-1	few	TRBD2	CASSQDQRIAGEHEQFF	TGTGCCAGCAGCCAAGATCAGAGAATAGCGGGAGAGCATGAGCAGTTCTTC
17	TRBV20-1	TRBJ2-7	many	TRBD1	CSARDPGQGARPYEQYF	TGCAGTGCTAGAGATCCGGGACAGGGGGCGAGGCCCTACGAGCAGTACTTC
15	TRBV3-1	TRBJ2-3	few	TRBD2	CASTTASGSSDTQYF	TGTGCCAGCACCACAGCTAGCGGGAGCTCAGATACGCAGTATTTT
16	TRBV24-1	TRBJ2-1	-	-	CATSDFGRESYNEQFF	TGTGCCACCAGTGATTTCGGACGGGAGTCCTACAATGAGCAGTTCTTC
13	TRBV20-1	TRBJ2-7	many	TRBD2	CSAAGTTDYEQYF	TGCAGTGCTGCCGGGACTACCGACTACGAGCAGTACTTC
13	TRBV28	TRBJ1-5	many	-	CASSFISRQPQHF	TGTGCCAGCAGTTTCATATCCCGACAGCCCCAGCATTTT
15	TRBV18	TRBJ2-1	many	TRBD2	CASSPGLAQLNEQFF	TGTGCCAGCTCACCCGGACTAGCGCAACTCAATGAGCAGTTCTTC
14	TRBV6-1	TRBJ1-3	-	-	CASSGWSASNTIYF	TGTGCCAGCAGCGGGTGGTCGGCATCAAACACCATATATTTT
14	TRBV2	TRBJ2-7	many	-	CASRGGINSYEQYF	TGTGCCAGCAGGGGAGGCATTAACTCCTACGAGCAGTACTTC